The entry that follows covers one T cell receptor beta chain sequence. Its antigen specificity is not known. No base qualities exist here, and no much larger clone lies one base off it. Libraries came from the immunoSEQ multiplex PCR assay. The table was pulled from immuneACCESS by TCRdb, which kept in-frame rearrangements only. Such tables lose some clones; where checked, under half of the loss comes from unresolved V genes, and the rest has no known cause. In this sample the table shows 120,000 to 150,000 clones, approximately 91% of which occur a single time. Of the sample, about 9% falls within the top ten clones. The data originate from a study of control samples from healthy donors and cancer patients (dated by TCRdb to about 2020). From cysteine to phenylalanine, the CDR3 is 16 amino acids long. CDR3 DNA is the only sequence kept; it has 48 bases, read in frame from the first base. V is trimmed back by 4 bases and J by 1 base, and the junction contains 7 bases that no gene match accounts for. CDR1 SGHRS and CDR2 YFSETQ were looked up in the germline V gene.

Material: blood. The receptor was isolated from a woman under 40 in good health. Rearrangement joined TRBV5-1 to TRBJ2-1; 8 bases in the junction line up with TRBD2. The CDR3: CASSLLTSGSYNEQFF. The DNA sequence is given as TGCGCCAGCAGCCTACTTACTAGCGGTTCCTACAATGAGCAGTTCTTC.